This TCR beta chain was documented in a study of T cells expressing NK-cell markers. The wider study: Sorted T-cell subsets CD3+CD56+NKG2C+, CD3+CD56+NKG2C- and CD3+CD56-NKG2C+ were TCR beta-sequenced. HCMV seropositivity characterized most of the eight sequenced donors, and seronegativity one. Study-level findings and limits: Dominant NKG2C+ clonotypes made up roughly 1.0-8% of CD8+ T cells in over five donors. Where several donors were concerned, these clonotypes also led the CD3+CD56-NKG2C+ fraction.

Reprocessing the 5' RACE reads, TCRdb reports a single entry for every CDR3 protein and omits DNA. This sample's clone table lists some 140,000 distinct CDR3 sequences. In the case of this clonotype: The antigen remains unidentified.

The germline gives CDR1 MNHEY, CDR2 SMNVEV (reference sequence). There are 12 residues in the CDR3. The gene calls are TRBV27 and TRBJ1-5; TCRdb selects TRBD1, and the lack of DNA leaves this call unchecked. The sample consisted of blood T cells: a sorted CD56 or NKG2C T cell subset, CD4+ or CD8+ T cells, or bulk PBMC T cells (not recorded which). This receptor was obtained from a woman aged 45-59 years in good health. The CDR3 region is CASSFPGQAQHF.